This T cell receptor beta chain was identified in a study of T-cell memory formation after mild COVID-19. Study-level background: Largely, the TCR clusters proved donor specific.

TCRdb re-analysed the 5' RACE reads in MiXCR, keeping a single row per CDR3 protein. The sample consists of hundreds of thousands of distinct CDR3 sequences, about a fifth of them appearing once. The length of the CDR3 is 15 residues. Germline V gives CDR1 SGHVS, CDR2 FQNEAQ. V trimming: 4 bases; J trimming: 3 bases; junction bases outside the gene matches: 8. This clonotype was recorded a few times. Its antigen is currently unknown. Study-level points and caveats: There were some responding clones in pre-infection memory, which suggested that cross-reactive memory had joined.

The chain recombines TRBV7-8 with TRBJ2-7; TRBD1 aligns across 8 bases. The receptor's source is an adult woman who had mild COVID-19 (a few samples of this study predate the infection). Cell type and time point are not known. Sequencing was performed on PBMCs or a T cell subset sorted from them (not recorded which). Here the CDR3 DNA reads TGTGCCAGCAGCTCGTCCGGGACAGGTGACTACGAGCAGTACTTC. It codes for CASSSSGTGDYEQYF.